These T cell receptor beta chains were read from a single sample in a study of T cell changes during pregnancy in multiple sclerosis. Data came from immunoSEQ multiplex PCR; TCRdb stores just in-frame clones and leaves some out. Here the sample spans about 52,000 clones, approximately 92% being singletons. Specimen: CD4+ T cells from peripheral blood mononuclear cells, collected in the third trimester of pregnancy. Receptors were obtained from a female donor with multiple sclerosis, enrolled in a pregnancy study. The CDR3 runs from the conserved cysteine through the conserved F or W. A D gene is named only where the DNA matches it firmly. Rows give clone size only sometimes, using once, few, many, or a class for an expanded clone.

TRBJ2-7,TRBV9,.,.,CASSVGSSGQGIHYEQYF,TGTGCCAGCAGCGTAGGGTCTTCAGGGCAGGGGATTCACTACGAGCAGTACTTC
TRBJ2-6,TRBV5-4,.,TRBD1,CASSYPGTGVGGANVLTF,TGTGCCAGCAGCTACCCCGGGACAGGGGTAGGTGGGGCCAACGTCCTGACTTTC
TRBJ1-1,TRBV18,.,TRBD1,CASSLLGTVEPNTEAFF,TGTGCCAGCTCACTCTTAGGGACAGTCGAACCGAACACTGAAGCTTTCTTT
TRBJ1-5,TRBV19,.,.,CASSIRGRRNQPQHF,TGTGCCAGTAGTATTCGGGGGAGGCGAAATCAGCCCCAGCATTTT
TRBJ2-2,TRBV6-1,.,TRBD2,CASRETGTSVAGELFF,TGTGCCAGCAGAGAAACCGGGACTAGCGTTGCCGGGGAGCTGTTTTTT
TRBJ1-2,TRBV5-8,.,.,CASSLRGGGYTF,TGTGCCAGCAGCTTGAGAGGGGGTGGCTACACCTTC
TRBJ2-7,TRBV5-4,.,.,CASSPGGRYEQYF,TGTGCCAGCAGTCCGGGGGGCAGGTACGAGCAGTACTTC
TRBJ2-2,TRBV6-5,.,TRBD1,CASSLDRENTGELFF,TGTGCCAGCAGTTTAGACAGGGAAAACACCGGGGAGCTGTTTTTT
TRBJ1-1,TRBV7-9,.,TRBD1,CASSLVGQGIEAFF,TGTGCCAGCAGCTTAGTCGGACAGGGGATTGAAGCTTTCTTT
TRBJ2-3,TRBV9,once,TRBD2,CASSVVGGDTDTQYF,TGTGCCAGCAGCGTAGTCGGGGGGGACACAGATACGCAGTATTTT
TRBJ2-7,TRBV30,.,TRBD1,CAWSPGQGIFDEQYF,TGTGCCTGGAGTCCGGGACAGGGGATATTCGACGAGCAGTACTTC
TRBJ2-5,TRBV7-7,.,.,CASSLLGEAETQYF,TGTGCCAGCAGCTTACTTGGGGAGGCAGAGACCCAGTACTTC
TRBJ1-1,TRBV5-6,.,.,CASSLRATHTGVGTEAFF,TGTGCCAGCAGCCTTAGGGCCACCCATACGGGGGTGGGCACTGAAGCTTTCTTT
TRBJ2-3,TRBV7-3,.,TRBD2,CASSSPGLAGGDTQYF,TGTGCCAGCAGCTCCCCGGGACTAGCGGGGGGCGATACGCAGTATTTT
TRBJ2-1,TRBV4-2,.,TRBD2,CASSPPGLAGGSEQFF,TGTGCCAGCAGCCCTCCGGGACTAGCGGGGGGGAGTGAGCAGTTCTTC
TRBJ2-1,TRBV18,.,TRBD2,CASSHLERGVYNEQFF,TGTGCCAGCTCACACCTAGAGCGGGGGGTCTACAATGAGCAGTTCTTC
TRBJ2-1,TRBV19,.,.,CASRWGGLFDEQFF,TGTGCCAGTAGATGGGGGGGCCTTTTTGATGAGCAGTTCTTC